This T cell receptor beta chain came from a study of patients and donors after allogeneic stem cell transplantation (dated by TCRdb to 2019 to 2021). Including cysteine and phenylalanine, the CDR3 has 12 amino acids. Only CDR3 DNA is held: 36 bases, read in frame from base 1. Relative to germline, V is 9 bases shorter and J is 11 bases shorter, with 18 bases between their ends. The germline V gene gives CDR1 as KGHDR and CDR2 as SFDVKD. The library was produced with RT-PCR. Sequencer: NextSeq 550. TCRdb reworked the public reads: Q25 trimming with fastp, MiXCR clone assembly, productive beta chains retained. A single entry per CDR3 protein holds the most common genes and DNA from its merged rows. The sample table records about 200,000 distinct CDR3 sequences; around two fifths of these occur just once. 11% of the sample comes from the top ten. About this clonotype: No antigen is known for it. Per-base quality was not reported, and no clone a single base away is much larger than it.

Recombination joined TRBV24-1 with TRBJ1-1, with TRBD1 perhaps the D gene, on 6 matching bases. This receptor was taken from a human donor who was either an allogeneic HSCT recipient or a stem cell or donor lymphocyte infusion donor (not recorded which). It is not recorded whose cells these are; they may come from a transplant donor. The specimen was blood, either unsorted or a sorted T cell fraction (not recorded which). This receptor has the CDR3 CATSGEGRAAFF. The nucleotide sequence reads TGTGCCACCTCAGGGGAGGGGCGCGCGGCTTTCTTT.